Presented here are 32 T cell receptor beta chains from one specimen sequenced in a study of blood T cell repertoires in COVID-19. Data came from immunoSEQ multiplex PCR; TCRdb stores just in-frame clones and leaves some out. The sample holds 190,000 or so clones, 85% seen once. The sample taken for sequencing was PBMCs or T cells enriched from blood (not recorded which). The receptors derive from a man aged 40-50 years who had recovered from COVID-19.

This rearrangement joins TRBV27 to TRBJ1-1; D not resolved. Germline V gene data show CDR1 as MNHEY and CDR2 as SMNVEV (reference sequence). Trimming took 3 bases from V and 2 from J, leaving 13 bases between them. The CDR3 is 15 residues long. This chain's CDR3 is CASSFRSGLNTEAFF. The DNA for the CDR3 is TGTGCCAGCAGTTTTCGGTCAGGATTAAACACTGAAGCTTTCTTT.

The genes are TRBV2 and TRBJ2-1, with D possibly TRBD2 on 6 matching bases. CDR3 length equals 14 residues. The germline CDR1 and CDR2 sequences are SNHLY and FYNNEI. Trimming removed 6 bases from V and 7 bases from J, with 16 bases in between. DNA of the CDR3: TGTGCCAGCAGAGACCGGGACTCCACAAATGAGCAGTTCTTC. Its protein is CASRDRDSTNEQFF.

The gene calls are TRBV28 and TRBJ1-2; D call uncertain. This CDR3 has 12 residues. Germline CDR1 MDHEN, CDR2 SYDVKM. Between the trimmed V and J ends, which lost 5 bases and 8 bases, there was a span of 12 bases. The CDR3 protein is CASSPSSGGYTF. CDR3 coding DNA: TGTGCCAGCAGTCCCTCGTCCGGGGGCTACACCTTC.

The CDR3 DNA sequence: TGTGCCAGCTCCCCAACAGGGGTTGGGGCCAACGTCCTGACTTTC. Translated, it gives CASSPTGVGANVLTF. The chain recombines TRBV18 with TRBJ2-6; 7 nucleotides align to TRBD1. V dropped 6 bases and J dropped 3; count of bases not matched to a gene: 5. The germline CDR1 and CDR2 sequences are KGHSH and LQKENI. CDR3 length: 15 residues.

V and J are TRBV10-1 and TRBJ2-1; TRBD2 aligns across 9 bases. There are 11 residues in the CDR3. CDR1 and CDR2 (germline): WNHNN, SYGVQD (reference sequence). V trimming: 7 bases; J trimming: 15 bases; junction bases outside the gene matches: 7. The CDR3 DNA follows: TGCGCCAGCATTGGAGCGGGAGGCATGTTCTTC. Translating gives CASIGAGGMFF.

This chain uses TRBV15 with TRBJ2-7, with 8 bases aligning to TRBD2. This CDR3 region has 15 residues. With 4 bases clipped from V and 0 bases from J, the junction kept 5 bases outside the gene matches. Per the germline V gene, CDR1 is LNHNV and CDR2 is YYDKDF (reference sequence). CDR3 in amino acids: CATSTSGGASYEQYF. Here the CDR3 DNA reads TGTGCCACCAGCACCAGCGGGGGCGCCTCCTACGAGCAGTACTTC. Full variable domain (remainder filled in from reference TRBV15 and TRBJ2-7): DAMVIQNPRYQVTQFGKPVTLSCSQTLNHNVMYWYQQKSSQAPKLLFHYYDKDFNNEADTPDNFQSRRPNTSFCFLDIRSPGLGDTAMYLCATSTSGGASYEQYFGPGTRLTVT.

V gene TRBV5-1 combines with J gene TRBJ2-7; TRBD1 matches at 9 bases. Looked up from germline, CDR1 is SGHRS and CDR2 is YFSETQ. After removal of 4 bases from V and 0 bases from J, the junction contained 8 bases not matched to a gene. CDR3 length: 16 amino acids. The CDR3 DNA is TGCGCCAGCAGCCCTGGACAGGGGTCGAGCTCCTACGAGCAGTACTTC. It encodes CASSPGQGSSSYEQYF.

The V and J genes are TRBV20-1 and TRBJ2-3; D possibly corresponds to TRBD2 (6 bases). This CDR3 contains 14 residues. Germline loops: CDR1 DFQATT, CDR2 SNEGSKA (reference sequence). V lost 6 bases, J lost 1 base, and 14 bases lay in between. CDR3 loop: CSASRELGTDTQYF. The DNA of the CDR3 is TGCAGTGCCAGTCGGGAGCTCGGCACAGATACGCAGTATTTT.

In nucleotides, the CDR3 is TGTGCCAGCACGGGAGGGTACGAGCAGTACTTC. It specifies CASTGGYEQYF. The chain couples TRBV12-3 or TRBV12-4 to TRBJ2-7, with 8 bases aligning to TRBD2. V shed 7 bases, J shed 4 bases, and the junction held 0 bases outside the gene matches. The CDR3 sequence is 11 residues long.

CDR3: CASSKGLAGSKYEQYF. The CDR3 nucleotides are TGTGCCAGCAGCAAGGGACTAGCGGGATCCAAGTACGAGCAGTACTTC. The genes are TRBV5-8 and TRBJ2-7; 13 bases align to TRBD2. Looked up from germline, CDR1 is SGHTS and CDR2 is YDEGEE. The CDR3 totals 16 residues. After removal of 4 bases from V and 4 bases from J, the junction contained 8 bases not matched to a gene.

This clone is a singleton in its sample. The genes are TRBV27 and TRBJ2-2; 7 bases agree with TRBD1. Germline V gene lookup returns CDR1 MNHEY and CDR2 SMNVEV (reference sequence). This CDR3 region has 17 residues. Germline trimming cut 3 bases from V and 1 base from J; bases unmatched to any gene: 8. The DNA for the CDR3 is TGTGCCAGCAGTTTCGGCTCGGGACAGCTGAACACCGGGGAGCTGTTTTTT. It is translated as CASSFGSGQLNTGELFF.

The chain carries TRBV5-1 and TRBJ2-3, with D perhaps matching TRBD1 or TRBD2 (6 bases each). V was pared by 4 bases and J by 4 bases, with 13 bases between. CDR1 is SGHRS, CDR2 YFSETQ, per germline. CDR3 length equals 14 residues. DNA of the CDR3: TGCGCCAGCAGCCTGGAGGGGGTGGCAGATACGCAGTATTTT. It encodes CASSLEGVADTQYF.

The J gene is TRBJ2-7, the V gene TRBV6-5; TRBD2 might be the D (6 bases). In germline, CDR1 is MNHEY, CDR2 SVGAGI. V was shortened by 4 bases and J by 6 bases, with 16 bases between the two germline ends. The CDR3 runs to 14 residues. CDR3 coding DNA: TGTGCCAGCAGTTCCGCTGAGACTAGTCCCGAGCAGTACTTC. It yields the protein CASSSAETSPEQYF.

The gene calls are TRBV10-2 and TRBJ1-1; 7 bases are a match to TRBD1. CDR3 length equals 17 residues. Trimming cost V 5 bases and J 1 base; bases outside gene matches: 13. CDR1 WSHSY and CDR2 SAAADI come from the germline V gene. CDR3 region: CASSSPPGTAWNTEAFF. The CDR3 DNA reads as TGCGCCAGCAGTTCTCCTCCCGGGACAGCATGGAACACTGAAGCTTTCTTT.

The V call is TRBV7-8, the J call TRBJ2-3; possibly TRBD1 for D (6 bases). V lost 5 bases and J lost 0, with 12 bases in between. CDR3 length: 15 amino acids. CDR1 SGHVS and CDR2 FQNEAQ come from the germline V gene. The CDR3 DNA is TGTGCCAGCAGCCAAGGGGGATCGAGCACAGATACGCAGTATTTT. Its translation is CASSQGGSSTDTQYF.

The CDR3 sequence: CASRQGTPSEQYF. CDR3 sequence (DNA): TGTGCCAGTAGACAGGGGACCCCCTCCGAGCAGTACTTC. The gene calls are TRBV19 and TRBJ2-7; 7 nucleotides align to TRBD1. Germline CDR1 is LNHDA and CDR2 is SQIVND (reference sequence). This CDR3 is built from 13 residues. Losses at the gene ends were 6 bases for V and 6 bases for J; bases not matched to a gene: 8.

CDR3 in amino acids: CASSQDRVPGELFF. The DNA for the CDR3 is TGCGCCAGCAGCCAAGACAGGGTACCCGGGGAGCTGTTTTTT. This chain joins TRBV4-1 and TRBJ2-2, with D possibly TRBD1 on 5 matching bases. Germline-derived CDR1 and CDR2 are MGHRA and YSYEKL. The V end was cut by 0 bases, the J end by 6 bases, with 8 bases between. CDR3 length equals 14 residues.

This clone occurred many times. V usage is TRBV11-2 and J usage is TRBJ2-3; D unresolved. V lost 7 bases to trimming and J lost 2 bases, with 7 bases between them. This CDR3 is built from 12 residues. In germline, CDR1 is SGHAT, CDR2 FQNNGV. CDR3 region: CASTDFTDTQYF. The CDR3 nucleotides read TGTGCCAGCACAGACTTCACAGATACGCAGTATTTT.

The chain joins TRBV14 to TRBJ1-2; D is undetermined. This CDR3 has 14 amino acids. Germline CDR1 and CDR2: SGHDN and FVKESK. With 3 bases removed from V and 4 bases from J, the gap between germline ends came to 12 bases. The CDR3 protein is CASSHELGGYGYTF. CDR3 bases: TGTGCCAGCAGCCACGAACTAGGAGGCTATGGCTACACCTTC.

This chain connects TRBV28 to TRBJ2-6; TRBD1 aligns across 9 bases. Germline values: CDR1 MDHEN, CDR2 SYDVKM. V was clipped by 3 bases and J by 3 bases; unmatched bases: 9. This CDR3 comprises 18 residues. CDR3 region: CASSFPGGQGYGANVLTF. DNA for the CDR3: TGTGCCAGCAGTTTCCCTGGCGGACAGGGGTATGGGGCCAACGTCCTGACTTTC.

The CDR3 sequence: CASSPRTSPYEQYF. CDR3 nucleotides: TGTGCCAGCAGTCCCCGGACTAGCCCCTACGAGCAGTACTTC. The chain combines TRBV2 with TRBJ2-7; 8 bases map to TRBD2. This CDR3 is built from 14 residues. CDR1 is SNHLY, CDR2 FYNNEI, per germline. J was trimmed by 2 bases and V by 5 bases; bases with no gene match: 5.

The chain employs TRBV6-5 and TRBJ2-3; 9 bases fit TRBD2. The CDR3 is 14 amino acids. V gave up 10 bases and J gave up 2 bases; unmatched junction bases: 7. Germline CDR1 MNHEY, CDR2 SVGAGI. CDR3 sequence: CATKTSGNTDTQYF. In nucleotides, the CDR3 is TGTGCCACCAAGACTAGCGGAAACACAGATACGCAGTATTTT.

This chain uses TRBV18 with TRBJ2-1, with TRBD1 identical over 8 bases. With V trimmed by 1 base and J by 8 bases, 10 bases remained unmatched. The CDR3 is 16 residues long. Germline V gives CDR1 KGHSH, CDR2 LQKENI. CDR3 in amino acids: CASSPRYQGARDEQFF. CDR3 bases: TGTGCCAGCTCACCACGGTACCAGGGGGCGCGCGATGAGCAGTTCTTC. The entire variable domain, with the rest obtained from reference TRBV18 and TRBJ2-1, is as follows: NAGVMQNPRHLVRRRGQEARLRCSPMKGHSHVYWYRQLPEEGLKFMVYLQKENIIDESGMPKERFSAEFPKEGPSILRIQQVVRGDSAAYFCASSPRYQGARDEQFFGPGTRLTVL.

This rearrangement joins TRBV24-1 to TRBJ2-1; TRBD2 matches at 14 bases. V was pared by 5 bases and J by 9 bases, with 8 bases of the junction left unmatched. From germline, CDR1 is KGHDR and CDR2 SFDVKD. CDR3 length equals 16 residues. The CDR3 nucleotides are TGTGCCACCAGTGTAAGGACTAGCGGGAGGTCCGGTGAGCAGTTCTTC. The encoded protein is CATSVRTSGRSGEQFF.

The CDR3: CASSYKSGWTGELFF. CDR3 nucleotides: TGTGCCAGCAGTTACAAATCAGGGTGGACCGGGGAGCTGTTTTTT. The J gene is TRBJ2-2, the V gene TRBV6-5, with a possible D match to TRBD1 (5 bases). CDR3 length: 15 residues. The germline V gene encodes CDR1 MNHEY and CDR2 SVGAGI. Trimming took off 2 bases at V and 5 bases at J, with 12 bases between the two ends.

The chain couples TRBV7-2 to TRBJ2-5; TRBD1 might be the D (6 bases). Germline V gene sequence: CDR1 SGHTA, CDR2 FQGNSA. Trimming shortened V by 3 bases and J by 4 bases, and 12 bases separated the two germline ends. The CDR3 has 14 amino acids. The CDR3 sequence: CASSFQRGGETQYF. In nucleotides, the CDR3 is TGTGCCAGCAGCTTTCAAAGAGGGGGAGAGACCCAGTACTTC.

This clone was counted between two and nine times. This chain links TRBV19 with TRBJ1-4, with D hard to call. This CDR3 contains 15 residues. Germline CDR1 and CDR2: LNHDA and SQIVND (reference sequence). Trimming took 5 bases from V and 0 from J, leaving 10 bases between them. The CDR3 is CASSLEGATNEKLFF. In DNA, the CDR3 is TGTGCCAGTAGTCTCGAGGGTGCAACTAATGAAAAACTGTTTTTT.

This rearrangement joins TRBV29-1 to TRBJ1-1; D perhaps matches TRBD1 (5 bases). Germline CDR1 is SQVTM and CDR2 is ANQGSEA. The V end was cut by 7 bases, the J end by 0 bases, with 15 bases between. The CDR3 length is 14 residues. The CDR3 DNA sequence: TGCAGCGGAAGAAACAGGTGGATGAACACTGAAGCTTTCTTT. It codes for CSGRNRWMNTEAFF. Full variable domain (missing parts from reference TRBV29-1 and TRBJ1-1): SAVISQKPSRDICQRGTSLTIQCQVDSQVTMMFWYRQQPGQSLTLIATANQGSEATYESGFVIDKFPISRPNLTFSTLTVSNMSPEDSSIYLCSGRNRWMNTEAFFGQGTRLTVV.

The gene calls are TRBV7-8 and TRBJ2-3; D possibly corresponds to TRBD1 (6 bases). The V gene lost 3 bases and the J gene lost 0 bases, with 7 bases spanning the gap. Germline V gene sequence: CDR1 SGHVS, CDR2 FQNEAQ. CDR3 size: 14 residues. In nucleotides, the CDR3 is TGTGCCAGCAGCTTGAGGGGGAGCACAGATACGCAGTATTTT. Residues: CASSLRGSTDTQYF.

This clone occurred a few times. The CDR3 DNA is TGTGCCAGCAGTTTTTATTGGCAGGGTGAGTCTGAAGCTTTCTTT. It codes for CASSFYWQGESEAFF. The chain couples TRBV27 to TRBJ1-1, with a possible D match to TRBD1 (5 bases). This CDR3 has 15 residues. Trimming shortened V by 3 bases and J by 6 bases, and 17 bases separated the two germline ends. CDR1 and CDR2 from the germline V gene are MNHEY and SMNVEV (reference sequence).

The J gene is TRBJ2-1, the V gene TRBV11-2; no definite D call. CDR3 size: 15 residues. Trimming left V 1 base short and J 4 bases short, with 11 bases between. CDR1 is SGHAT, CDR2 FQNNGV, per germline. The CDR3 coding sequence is TGTGCCAGCAGCTTAGTCGGCGGCTATTACAATGAGCAGTTCTTC. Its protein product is CASSLVGGYYNEQFF.

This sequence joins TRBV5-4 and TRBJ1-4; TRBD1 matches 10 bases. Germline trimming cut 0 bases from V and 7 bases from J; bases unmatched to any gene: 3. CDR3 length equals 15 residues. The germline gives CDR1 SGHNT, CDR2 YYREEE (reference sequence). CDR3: CASSLGQGASEKLFF. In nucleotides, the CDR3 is TGTGCCAGCAGCTTGGGACAGGGGGCGTCTGAAAAACTGTTTTTT.